Each of the 9 T cell receptor beta chains below was sequenced from the same sample in a study of T cell responses to AZD1222 COVID-19 vaccine. The data were produced by immunoSEQ multiplex PCR, yet TCRdb's version contains in-frame clones alone and is incomplete. The sample includes around 150,000 clones, around 84% seen only once; the top ten take about 4%. The material sequenced was peripheral blood, taken on day 0 of AZD1222 vaccination. The receptors stem from an adult in good health.

This clone appeared a single time. V gene TRBV7-8 combines with J gene TRBJ2-2, with 12 positions matching TRBD2. The junction had 6 bases not matched to a gene; V was cut back by 5 bases and J by 2 bases. CDR3 length: 17 residues. CDR1 is SGHVS, CDR2 FQNEAQ, per germline. DNA of the CDR3: TGTGCCAGCAGCGTAACTAGCGGGGGGCATAACACCGGGGAGCTGTTTTTT. It translates to CASSVTSGGHNTGELFF. The variable domain in full, with the rest retrieved from reference TRBV7-8 and TRBJ2-2, is GAGVSQSPRYKVAKRGQDVALRCDPISGHVSLFWYQQALGQGPEFLTYFQNEAQLDKSGLPSDRFFAERPEGSVSTLKIQRTQQEDSAVYLCASSVTSGGHNTGELFFGEGSRLTVL.

The chain employs TRBV5-1 and TRBJ1-2; 10 bases are shared with TRBD1. Germline values: CDR1 SGHRS, CDR2 YFSETQ. The CDR3 consists of 14 residues. The V and J ends lost 3 bases and 8 bases, in that order; junction bases with no gene match: 7. The CDR3 DNA follows: TGCGCCAGCAGCTGGGACAGGGGCCAAGACGGCTACACCTTC. It specifies CASSWDRGQDGYTF.

This clone was detected a few times. The chain employs TRBV5-1 and TRBJ1-5; D not certain. Germline V gene data show CDR1 as SGHRS and CDR2 as YFSETQ. This CDR3 has 16 amino acids. V was trimmed by 0 bases and J by 3 bases, leaving 13 bases between them. CDR3 amino acids: CASSLGSGGVNQPQHF. The CDR3 coding sequence is TGCGCCAGCAGCTTGGGTTCAGGCGGGGTCAATCAGCCCCAGCATTTT.

The rearrangement links TRBV7-9 to TRBJ2-6, with D unclear. Trimming removed 4 bases from V and 0 bases from J, with 19 bases in between. The CDR3 runs 19 residues. Germline V lookup: CDR1 SEHNR, CDR2 FQNEAQ (reference sequence). The CDR3 region is CASSSLAPGRYSGANVLTF. The CDR3 DNA follows: TGTGCCAGCAGCTCTCTGGCCCCCGGACGGTACTCTGGGGCCAACGTCCTGACTTTC.

This chain links TRBV5-5 with TRBJ2-2; TRBD1 might be the D (6 bases). The CDR3 is made up of 17 amino acids. V was trimmed by 6 bases and J by 0 bases, leaving 18 bases between them. The germline V gene has CDR1 SGHKS and CDR2 YYEKEE (reference sequence). The CDR3 loop reads CASTGQQGPSNTGELFF. For the CDR3, the DNA is TGTGCCAGCACCGGCCAACAGGGACCATCGAACACCGGGGAGCTGTTTTTT.

The chain couples TRBV9 to TRBJ2-2, with D maybe TRBD2 (5 bases). CDR1 and CDR2 (germline): SGDLS, YYNGEE. Trimming shortened V by 2 bases and J by 9 bases, and 14 bases separated the two germline ends. The CDR3 has 14 amino acids. The CDR3 sequence is CASSVGSSAWELFF. The DNA for the CDR3 is TGTGCCAGCAGCGTGGGGAGCTCCGCCTGGGAGCTGTTTTTT.

This rearrangement joins TRBV5-1 to TRBJ2-7, with a weak D call TRBD1 (5 bases). Germline V lookup: CDR1 SGHRS, CDR2 YFSETQ. This CDR3 contains 15 residues. Deletions cut 0 bases from V and 2 bases from J, with 12 bases between. In DNA, the CDR3 is TGCGCCAGCAGCTTGGCCCCGTCGGACACCTACGAGCAGTACTTC. Amino acids: CASSLAPSDTYEQYF.

This chain links TRBV2 with TRBJ1-2, with no clear D. This CDR3 region has 14 residues. V was pared by 5 bases and J by 2 bases, with 12 bases between. From germline, CDR1 is SNHLY and CDR2 FYNNEI. The CDR3 sequence is CASSPTAPNYGYTF. CDR3 DNA sequence: TGTGCCAGCAGTCCCACGGCCCCGAACTATGGCTACACCTTC.

This chain uses TRBV28 with TRBJ1-6; D gene uncertain. This CDR3 has 17 amino acids. Per germline, CDR1 MDHEN and CDR2 SYDVKM. V lost 5 bases, J lost 0 bases, and 14 bases lay in between. The CDR3 reads CASSPIRTGSYNSPLHF. The CDR3 bases are TGTGCCAGCAGTCCGATAAGGACGGGCTCCTATAATTCACCCCTCCACTTT.